The entry below gives a single T cell receptor (beta chain) sequence along with its context. Its antigen is currently unknown. Possible read error: a much larger clone is one base away. The CDR3 does not close with the conserved phenylalanine or tryptophan, likely indicating a read error. The sample is drawn from a study of CD8+CD57+ T cells in acquired aplastic anemia. For the study at large: The study obtained an average of around 2.9 ug of DNA from sorted CD4+ and CD8+ cells. The study obtained 8.5 million to 12 million reads on average for CD4+ cells from healthy donors. Points from the study as a whole: A set of 25 to 30 CD8+ CDR3 sequences was shared between patients and controls, and these sequences appeared highly expressed in patients.

TCR beta VDJ and CDR3 were profiled, and genomic DNA was the template. Using its own MiXCR run on the reads, TCRdb lists one record per CDR3 protein. There are 200,000 to 250,000 distinct CDR3 sequences in the sample; 30% to 40% occur only once, and 0.95% to 1.3% lies in the top ten. CDR3 length: 15 amino acids. Germline V gene data show CDR1 as MNHNS and CDR2 as SASEGT. Trimming removed 6 bases from V and 5 bases from J; junction bases left unmatched: 10. The TCR was taken from a human donor in good health, serving as a control. Source material: sorted CD4+, CD8+, or CD8+CD57+ T cells (not recorded which) from PBMCs. The rearrangement joins TRBV6-1 to TRBJ2-3, with 8 nucleotides matching TRBD2. CDR3 DNA sequence: TGTGCCAGCAGCCAGACGGGGGGGGCGATAGATACGCAGTATTTA. This translates into CASSQTGGAIDTQYL.